The entry below describes one T cell receptor beta chain. This sample is part of a study of blood T cell repertoires in COVID-19. Study context: COVID-19 samples from acute and convalescent phases originated in the United States, Italy and Spain. PBMCs, B-cell-depleted T cells, or T cells were the source of the cDNA or gDNA that made up the material.

CDR1 and CDR2 (germline): MNHEY, SVGAGI. This CDR3 has 14 residues. The ends were cut back, 2 bases at V and 4 bases at J, with 11 bases in the middle. Per the study methods: Amplification of reference gene primers provided the estimated nucleated cell counts. Profiling relied on immunoSEQ multiplex PCR, and the TCRdb table lists in-frame clones only, not all of them. The V and J calls and clone size were taken over from that table, and D and trimming were inferred from the DNA. Of about 140,000 clones in the sample, around 90% were seen once. This chain links TRBV6-5 with TRBJ1-2, with a weak D call TRBD1 (6 bases). The sample was peripheral blood. This TCR came from a woman aged 55-75 years with acute or convalescent COVID-19. The CDR3 DNA sequence: TGTGCCAGCAGTTACGGGACACCTGCCTATGGCTACACCTTC. Amino acid sequence: CASSYGTPAYGYTF.